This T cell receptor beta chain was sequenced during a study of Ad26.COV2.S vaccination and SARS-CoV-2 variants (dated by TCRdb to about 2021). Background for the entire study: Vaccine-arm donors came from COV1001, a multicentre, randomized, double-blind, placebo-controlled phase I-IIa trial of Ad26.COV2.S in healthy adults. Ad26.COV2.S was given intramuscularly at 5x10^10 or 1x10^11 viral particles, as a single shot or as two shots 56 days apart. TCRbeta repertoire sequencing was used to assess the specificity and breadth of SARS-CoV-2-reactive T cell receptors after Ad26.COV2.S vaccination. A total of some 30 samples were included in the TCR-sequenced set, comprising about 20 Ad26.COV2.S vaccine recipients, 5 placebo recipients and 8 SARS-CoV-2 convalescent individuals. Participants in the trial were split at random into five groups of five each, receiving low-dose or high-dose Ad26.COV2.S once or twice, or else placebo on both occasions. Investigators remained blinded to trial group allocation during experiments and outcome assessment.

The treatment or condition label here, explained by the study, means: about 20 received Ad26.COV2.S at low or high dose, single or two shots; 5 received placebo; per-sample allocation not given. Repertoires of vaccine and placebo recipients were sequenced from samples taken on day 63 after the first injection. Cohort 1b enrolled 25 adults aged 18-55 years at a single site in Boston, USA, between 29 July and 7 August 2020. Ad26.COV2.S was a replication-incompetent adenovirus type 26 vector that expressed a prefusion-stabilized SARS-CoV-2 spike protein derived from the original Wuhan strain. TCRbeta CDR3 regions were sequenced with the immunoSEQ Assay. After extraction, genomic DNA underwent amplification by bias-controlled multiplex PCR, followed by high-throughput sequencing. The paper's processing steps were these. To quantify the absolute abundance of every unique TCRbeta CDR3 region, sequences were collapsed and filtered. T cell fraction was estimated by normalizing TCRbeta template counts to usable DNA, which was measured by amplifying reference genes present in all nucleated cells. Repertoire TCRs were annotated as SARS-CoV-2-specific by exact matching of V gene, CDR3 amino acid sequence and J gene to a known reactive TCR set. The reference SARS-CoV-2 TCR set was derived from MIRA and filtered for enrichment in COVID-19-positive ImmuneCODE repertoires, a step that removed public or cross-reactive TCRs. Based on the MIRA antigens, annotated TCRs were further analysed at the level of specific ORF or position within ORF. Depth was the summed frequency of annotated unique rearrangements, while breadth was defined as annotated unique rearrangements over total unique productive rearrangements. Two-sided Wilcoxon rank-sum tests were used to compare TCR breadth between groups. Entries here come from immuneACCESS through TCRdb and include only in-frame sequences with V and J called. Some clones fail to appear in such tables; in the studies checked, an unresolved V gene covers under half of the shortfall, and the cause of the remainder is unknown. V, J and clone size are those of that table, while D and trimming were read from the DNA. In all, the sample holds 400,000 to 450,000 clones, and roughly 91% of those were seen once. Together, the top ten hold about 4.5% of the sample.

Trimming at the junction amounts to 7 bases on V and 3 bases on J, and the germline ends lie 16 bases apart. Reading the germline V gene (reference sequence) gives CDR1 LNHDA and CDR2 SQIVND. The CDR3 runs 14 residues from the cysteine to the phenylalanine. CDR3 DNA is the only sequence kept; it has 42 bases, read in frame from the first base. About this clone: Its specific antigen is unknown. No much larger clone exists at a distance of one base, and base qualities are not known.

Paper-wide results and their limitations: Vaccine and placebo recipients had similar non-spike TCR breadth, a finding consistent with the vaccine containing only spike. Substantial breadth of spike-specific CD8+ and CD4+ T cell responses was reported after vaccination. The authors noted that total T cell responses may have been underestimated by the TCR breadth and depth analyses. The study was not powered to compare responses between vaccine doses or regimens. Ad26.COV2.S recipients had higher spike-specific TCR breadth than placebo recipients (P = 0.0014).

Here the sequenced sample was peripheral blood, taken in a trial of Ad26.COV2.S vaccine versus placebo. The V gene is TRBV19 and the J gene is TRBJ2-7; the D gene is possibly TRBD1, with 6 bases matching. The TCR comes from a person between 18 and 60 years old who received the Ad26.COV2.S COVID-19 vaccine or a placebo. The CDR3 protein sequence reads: CASTTGQGIYEQYF. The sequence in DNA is TGTGCCAGTACTACGGGGCAGGGGATCTACGAGCAGTACTTC.